These 12 T cell receptor beta chains were all obtained from the same sample, sequenced in a study of regulatory T cells in long-lasting Graves disease. Both iRepertoire HTBI primers and Arm-PCR of CDR3 regions were used to build the TCR beta libraries. TCRdb re-called the multiplex PCR reads through MiXCR, storing one row per CDR3 protein. The repertoire holds around 450,000 distinct CDR3 sequences, with 15% as singletons. Time point reported: newly diagnosed GD, antithyroid drugs for less than 3 months. Scientists built the TCR library using RNA that was extracted from PBMCs. These data were likewise used in another study, on T cells in Graves' hyperthyroidism and ophthalmopathy.

Material: peripheral blood mononuclear cells (PBMCs), obtained at new diagnosis, from a patient treated with antithyroid drugs. These receptors all stem from a woman aged 40-49 years with Graves disease.

This chain's CDR3 is CACRGSYEQYF. The CDR3 DNA reads as TGTGCCTGTCGAGGGAGCTACGAGCAGTACTTC. The chain is built from TRBV27 and TRBJ2-7; D may be TRBD2 (5 bases). Per the germline V gene, CDR1 is MNHEY and CDR2 is SMNVEV (reference sequence). Trimming removed 11 bases from V and 3 bases from J, with 11 bases in between. CDR3 size: 11 residues.

This clonotype has a handful of counts. This chain joins TRBV5-1 and TRBJ1-5; TRBD1 is a possible D gene (5 bases). In germline, CDR1 is SGHRS, CDR2 YFSETQ. CDR3 length: 15 residues. V was pared by 0 bases and J by 3 bases, with 10 bases between. The CDR3, as DNA: TGCGCCAGCAGCTTGGAAGGCAGGGCCAATCAGCCCCAGCATTTT. Translation gives CASSLEGRANQPQHF.

This chain connects TRBV12-5 to TRBJ1-5, with D possibly TRBD1 on 6 matching bases. The CDR3 loop spans 14 amino acids. Germline loops: CDR1 LGHNT, CDR2 FRNRAP. Trimming took off 6 bases at V and 4 bases at J, with 13 bases between the two ends. CDR3 nucleotide sequence: TGTGCTAGTGGCGAACAGGGAATTAATCAGCCCCAGCATTTT. Translating gives CASGEQGINQPQHF.

The V gene is TRBV11-2, the J gene TRBJ2-6; D is undetermined. Germline assignment: CDR1 SGHAT and CDR2 FQNNGV. Trimming took 5 bases from V and 1 from J, leaving 9 bases between them. This CDR3 region has 15 residues. The CDR3 sequence: CASSPPPSGANVLTF. CDR3 DNA sequence: TGTGCCAGCAGCCCCCCCCCTTCTGGGGCCAACGTCCTGACTTTC.

This clonotype was seen a handful of times. The CDR3 reads CASSGSSGTDTQYF. The CDR3 DNA reads as TGTGCCAGCAGTGGATCCTCGGGGACAGATACGCAGTATTTT. The V and J genes are TRBV2 and TRBJ2-3; D may be TRBD2 (5 bases). The length of the CDR3 is 14 residues. Germline loops: CDR1 SNHLY, CDR2 FYNNEI. V lost 4 bases, J lost 3 bases, and 11 bases lay in between.

CDR3 DNA: TGTGCCAGCAGCTCCCCGGGACCCCCTAACTACAATGAGCAGTTCTTC. Its protein product is CASSSPGPPNYNEQFF. This chain joins TRBV7-9 and TRBJ2-1, with D perhaps matching TRBD1 or TRBD2 (5 bases each). V lost 4 bases and J lost 3, with 16 bases in between. Germline CDR1 reads SEHNR; CDR2 reads FQNEAQ (reference sequence). The CDR3 has 16 residues. The whole variable domain, filled in from reference TRBV7-9 and TRBJ2-1, reads DTGVSQNPRHKITKRGQNVTFRCDPISEHNRLYWYRQTLGQGPEFLTYFQNEAQLEKSRLLSDRFSAERPKGSFSTLEIQRTEQGDSAMYLCASSSPGPPNYNEQFFGPGTRLTVL.

This clonotype was picked up many times. The CDR3 region is CASSPGLAIHQETQYF. In DNA, the CDR3 is TGTGCCAGCAGCCCAGGACTAGCGATTCACCAAGAGACCCAGTACTTC. V usage is TRBV7-2 and J usage is TRBJ2-5; TRBD2 agrees at 9 bases. The CDR3 spans 16 residues. The V and J ends lost 5 bases and 0 bases, in that order; junction bases with no gene match: 7. Germline lookup yields CDR1 SGHTA and CDR2 FQGNSA.

Many counts were recorded for this clonotype. The gene calls are TRBV11-3 and TRBJ2-1; a possible D gene is TRBD1 (5 bases). V was cut by 5 bases and J by 3 bases, with 14 bases left in between. From germline, CDR1 is SGHNT and CDR2 YENEEA. CDR3 length: 15 residues. The CDR3 is CASSPGRKDYNEQFF. The DNA of the CDR3 is TGTGCCAGCAGCCCAGGGCGTAAGGACTACAATGAGCAGTTCTTC. The complete variable domain, with remaining parts taken from reference TRBV11-3 and TRBJ2-1, reads EAGVVQSPRYKIIEKKQPVAFWCNPISGHNTLYWYLQNLGQGPELLIRYENEEAVDDSQLPKDRFSAERLKGVDSTLKIQPAELGDSAVYLCASSPGRKDYNEQFFGPGTRLTVL.

J is TRBJ1-5 and V is TRBV20-1; D gene unclear. Trimming took 6 bases from V and 0 from J, leaving 9 bases between them. Per the germline V gene, CDR1 is DFQATT and CDR2 is SNEGSKA (reference sequence). The CDR3 has 13 amino acids. CDR3 in amino acids: CSAHADSNQPQHF. The CDR3 DNA sequence: TGCAGTGCCCACGCGGATAGCAATCAGCCCCAGCATTTT.

This clonotype showed up many times. The CDR3: CASSLGLVKEYEQYF. The CDR3 nucleotides read TGTGCCAGCAGCTTGGGACTAGTAAAGGAGTACGAGCAGTACTTC. This chain connects TRBV5-5 to TRBJ2-3; a possible D gene is TRBD2 (6 bases). The J call may be faulty, since TRBJ2-7 better matches the DNA end. Germline loops: CDR1 SGHKS, CDR2 YYEKEE (reference sequence). The CDR3 is 15 residues long.

This clonotype has ten or more counts. This chain links TRBV5-1 with TRBJ2-7; 8 nucleotides align to TRBD1. Trimming at V came to 1 base and at J to 3 bases, leaving 3 bases not matched to a gene. CDR1 and CDR2 from the germline V gene are SGHRS and YFSETQ. The CDR3 has 14 residues. The CDR3, as DNA: TGCGCCAGCAGCTTGCGTACAGGGGGCTACGAGCAGTACTTC. Residues: CASSLRTGGYEQYF.

The V and J genes are TRBV27 and TRBJ2-1, with D maybe TRBD1 (5 bases). The CDR3 has 14 amino acids. The V gene lost 5 bases and the J gene lost 7 bases, with 15 bases spanning the gap. Germline V gene data show CDR1 as MNHEY and CDR2 as SMNVEV (reference sequence). The CDR3 reads CASSATPRTNEQFF. The CDR3 coding sequence is TGTGCCAGCAGTGCTACCCCCAGGACAAATGAGCAGTTCTTC.